Each of the 11 T cell receptor beta chains below was sequenced from the same sample in a study of T cell responses to AZD1222 COVID-19 vaccine. Assay: immunoSEQ multiplex PCR; the TCRdb copy retains only in-frame clones and omits some. The top ten hold less than 3.5% of the sample, which has about 150,000 clones, about 85% seen once. The source was peripheral blood, collected on day 0 of AZD1222 vaccination. Source of these receptors: an adult in good health.

The gene calls are TRBV6-6 and TRBJ2-1; D is unresolved. The V gene lost 6 bases and the J gene lost 7 bases, with 10 bases spanning the gap. Germline V gene sequence: CDR1 MNHNY, CDR2 SVGAGI (reference sequence). The CDR3 length is 12 residues. The CDR3 DNA sequence: TGTGCCAGCAGCCCGGCCGGAAATGAGCAGTTCTTC. Translated: CASSPAGNEQFF.

This clone was seen more than once but under ten times. The chain is built from TRBV6-5 and TRBJ1-1; 7 bases fit TRBD1. The CDR3 is 15 residues long. Germline values: CDR1 MNHEY, CDR2 SVGAGI. The ends lost 0 bases at V and 5 bases at J; junction bases unmatched: 6. The CDR3 loop is CASSYSRQGRTEAFF. As DNA, the CDR3 is TGTGCCAGCAGTTACTCGCGACAGGGAAGAACTGAAGCTTTCTTT.

This chain joins TRBV7-9 and TRBJ1-3; the D gene is possibly TRBD1 (6 bases). The CDR3 totals 14 residues. Germline-derived CDR1 and CDR2 are SEHNR and FQNEAQ (reference sequence). The V gene lost 6 bases and the J gene lost 8 bases, with 17 bases spanning the gap. The CDR3 DNA is TGTGCCAGCAGTGAGAGGACAGTAATGTACACCATATATTTT. Its translation is CASSERTVMYTIYF.

V usage is TRBV12-3 or TRBV12-4 and J usage is TRBJ1-1; D is ambiguous. V was cut by 3 bases and J by 3 bases, with 5 bases left in between. The CDR3 extends over 12 amino acids. The CDR3 is CASSFPHTEAFF. CDR3 bases: TGTGCCAGCAGTTTTCCGCACACTGAAGCTTTCTTT.

The chain uses TRBV5-1 and TRBJ2-2; 8 nucleotides agree with TRBD1. This CDR3 has 15 amino acids. V lost 4 bases to trimming and J lost 2 bases; unmatched junction nucleotides: 4. Germline CDR1 SGHRS, CDR2 YFSETQ. CDR3 protein: CASSVQGVNTGELFF. In DNA, the CDR3 is TGCGCCAGCAGCGTACAGGGGGTCAACACCGGGGAGCTGTTTTTT.

The V gene is TRBV28, the J gene TRBJ2-5; 8 positions agree with TRBD2. This CDR3 region has 13 residues. Germline CDR1 MDHEN, CDR2 SYDVKM. With V trimmed by 10 bases and J by 5 bases, 9 bases remained unmatched. Here the CDR3 reads CATRRGVLETQYF. For the CDR3, the DNA is TGTGCCACCAGGCGGGGGGTATTGGAGACCCAGTACTTC.

This chain links TRBV7-9 with TRBJ1-6; TRBD1 matches at 7 bases. CDR1 SEHNR and CDR2 FQNEAQ come from the germline V gene (reference sequence). V lost 5 bases and J lost 13; bases outside the gene matches: 11. CDR3 length: 14 residues. CDR3 in amino acids: CASSTRGTGGPLHF. The CDR3, as DNA: TGTGCCAGCAGCACCAGGGGGACCGGGGGGCCCCTCCACTTT.

This chain links TRBV7-2 with TRBJ1-5; no reliable D call. Trimming removed 2 bases from V and 5 bases from J, with 7 bases in between. The CDR3 extends over 13 amino acids. Germline V lookup: CDR1 SGHTA, CDR2 FQGNSA. This CDR3 reads CASSLLSYQPQHF. CDR3 sequence (DNA): TGTGCCAGCAGCTTATTGAGCTATCAGCCCCAGCATTTT.

A single count supports this clone. The chain has TRBV7-2 and TRBJ1-6; TRBD1 matches at 9 bases. CDR1 and CDR2 from the germline V gene are SGHTA and FQGNSA. CDR3 length equals 14 residues. V shed 11 bases, J shed 7 bases, and the junction held 9 bases outside the gene matches. This chain's CDR3 is CAGGTGNRNSPLHF. CDR3 DNA: TGTGCCGGAGGGACAGGGAACAGGAATTCACCCCTCCACTTT.

The chain carries TRBV19 and TRBJ2-4; no firm D call. Germline V gene data show CDR1 as LNHDA and CDR2 as SQIVND (reference sequence). With 0 bases removed from V and 0 bases from J, the gap between germline ends came to 6 bases. This CDR3 is built from 15 residues. CDR3 loop: CASSIEGLAKNIQYF. CDR3 bases: TGTGCCAGTAGTATAGAGGGTCTAGCCAAAAACATTCAGTACTTC.

The chain joins TRBV10-3 to TRBJ2-5, with TRBD1 matching over 10 bases. V dropped 7 bases and J dropped 2; count of bases not matched to a gene: 7. CDR1 ENHRY and CDR2 SYGVKD come from the germline V gene. This CDR3 has 15 residues. CDR3 sequence reads: CAITVPGQGQETQYF. In DNA form, the CDR3 reads TGTGCCATCACCGTCCCGGGACAGGGGCAAGAGACCCAGTACTTC.